The 20 T cell receptor beta chains listed next were all sequenced from one sample in a study of T cells in Graves' hyperthyroidism and ophthalmopathy. TCR beta CDR3 regions were amplified from RNA transcripts. Primed by the HTBI set, a first-round RT-PCR was run on the TCR CDR3. TCRdb re-derived calls from the multiplex PCR reads in MiXCR, one entry per CDR3 protein. The sample includes around 600,000 distinct CDR3 sequences, more than 14% of them seen just once. The material sequenced was blood. All receptors derive from a woman between 50 and 59 years old with Graves' ophthalmopathy.

This clonotype was seen repeatedly, ten times or more. The chain recombines TRBV18 with TRBJ1-2, with D uncertain. The CDR3 is 14 amino acids. Trimming pared 6 bases from V and 4 bases from J, leaving 15 bases between. Germline CDR1 is KGHSH and CDR2 is LQKENI. CDR3 in amino acids: CASSEQQRSYGYTF. CDR3 in DNA: TGTGCCAGCTCCGAACAACAGAGGAGCTATGGCTACACCTTC.

This clonotype appeared many times. This chain links TRBV24-1 with TRBJ1-4; D unclear. CDR1 is KGHDR, CDR2 SFDVKD, per germline. The CDR3 has 10 residues. V lost 12 bases and J 7 bases, leaving 8 bases between the germline ends. DNA of the CDR3: TGTGCCCCGTGGGTTGAAAAACTGTTTTTT. This sequence encodes CAPWVEKLFF.

This clonotype was detected ten times or more. The gene calls are TRBV20-1 and TRBJ2-1; TRBD2 aligns across 13 bases. The CDR3 has 14 residues. Per germline, CDR1 DFQATT and CDR2 SNEGSKA (reference sequence). J lost 4 bases, V lost 6 bases, and 3 bases had no gene match. The CDR3 bases are TGCAGTGCGAAGACTAGCGGGAGGTACAATGAGCAGTTCTTC. It encodes CSAKTSGRYNEQFF.

This clonotype was counted at least ten times. This chain joins TRBV12-3 or TRBV12-4 and TRBJ2-1; 7 bases are shared with TRBD2. With 4 bases clipped from V and 0 bases from J, the junction kept 12 bases outside the gene matches. The CDR3 extends over 18 amino acids. DNA of the CDR3: TGTGCCAGCAGTTCCACCCTCACTAGCGAGACCTCCTACAATGAGCAGTTCTTC. It encodes CASSSTLTSETSYNEQFF.

The chain's CDR3 is CASSQVTVKDPNYGYTF. Here the CDR3 DNA reads TGCGCCAGCAGCCAAGTAACAGTTAAAGACCCTAACTATGGCTACACCTTC. This chain connects TRBV4-1 to TRBJ1-2; D not certain. Germline loops: CDR1 MGHRA, CDR2 YSYEKL. This CDR3 has 17 amino acids. Trimming cost V 1 base and J 0 bases, with 15 bases left between them.

V usage is TRBV18 and J usage is TRBJ2-6, with 8 nucleotides matching TRBD1. J lost 0 bases, V lost 3 bases, and 4 bases had no gene match. Germline lookup yields CDR1 KGHSH and CDR2 LQKENI. The CDR3 has 17 amino acids. This CDR3 reads CASSPAGGRSGANVLTF. The CDR3 nucleotides read TGTGCCAGCTCACCCGCAGGGGGCCGCTCTGGGGCCAACGTCCTGACTTTC.

Ten or more counts support this clonotype. The V gene is TRBV18, the J gene TRBJ2-3; tentative D call: TRBD2 (6 bases). The germline V gene encodes CDR1 KGHSH and CDR2 LQKENI. Trimming left V 8 bases short and J 1 base short, with 13 bases between. This CDR3 has 14 amino acids. DNA for the CDR3: TGTGCCAGCCTAGACGGGACTCGCACAGATACGCAGTATTTT. It is translated as CASLDGTRTDTQYF.

This CDR3 reads CASRLRDRGFLDYGYTF. For the CDR3, the DNA is TGTGCCAGTAGATTACGGGACAGGGGATTTTTAGACTATGGCTACACCTTC. This chain joins TRBV19 and TRBJ1-2, with 10 bases identical to TRBD1. J lost 3 bases, V lost 6 bases, and 13 bases had no gene match. The CDR3 loop spans 17 amino acids. CDR1 and CDR2 (germline): LNHDA, SQIVND (reference sequence).

There are many counts of this clonotype. The rearrangement links TRBV2 to TRBJ2-3; 11 bases are a match to TRBD2. The trim removed 6 bases at V and 0 bases at J, leaving 5 bases unmatched. The CDR3 consists of 16 residues. Germline CDR1 is SNHLY and CDR2 is FYNNEI. The DNA for the CDR3 is TGTGCCAGCAGGCCTCTAGCGGGAGGTAGCACAGATACGCAGTATTTT. It specifies CASRPLAGGSTDTQYF.

This clonotype has ten or more counts. J is TRBJ1-1 and V is TRBV27, with D possibly matching TRBD1 (6 bases). There are 15 residues in the CDR3. Trimming cost V 5 bases and J 1 base, with 14 bases left between them. Germline V gene lookup returns CDR1 MNHEY and CDR2 SMNVEV (reference sequence). This CDR3 is CASSLGGHTNTEAFF. In DNA, the CDR3 is TGTGCCAGCAGTCTTGGGGGACATACGAACACTGAAGCTTTCTTT.

This clonotype was counted many times. This chain connects TRBV2 to TRBJ1-5, with a possible D match to TRBD1 (6 bases). CDR1 and CDR2 (germline): SNHLY, FYNNEI. This CDR3 is 16 amino acids long. Trimming cost V 2 bases and J 7 bases, with 18 bases left between them. CDR3 DNA sequence: TGTGCCAGCAGTGAAATCGGGGACACTCGAGGGCAGCCCCAGCATTTT. Its protein is CASSEIGDTRGQPQHF.

This clonotype was found many times. This sequence joins TRBV10-3 and TRBJ2-7, with a tentative D call TRBD1 (5 bases). CDR3 length: 13 residues. Trimming cost V 10 bases and J 5 bases, with 18 bases left between them. Germline assignment: CDR1 ENHRY and CDR2 SYGVKD. CDR3 DNA: TGTGCCACCACGCCTGTTGGGGCCCACGAGCAGTACTTC. The encoded protein is CATTPVGAHEQYF.

The chain joins TRBV29-1 to TRBJ2-1; 12 nucleotides line up with TRBD2. Trimming removed 1 base from V and 0 bases from J; junction bases left unmatched: 7. This CDR3 spans 18 amino acids. The V gene's germline CDR1 is SQVTM and CDR2 ANQGSEA. The CDR3 DNA follows: TGCAGCGTTGAAGGACTAGCGGGAGTAGGGAGCTCCTACAATGAGCAGTTCTTC. Translated, it gives CSVEGLAGVGSSYNEQFF.

The chain employs TRBV10-3 and TRBJ1-2, with a possible D match to TRBD1 (6 bases). V lost 11 bases to trimming and J lost 4 bases, with 14 bases between them. This CDR3 contains 12 residues. The germline gives CDR1 ENHRY, CDR2 SYGVKD. The DNA of the CDR3 is TGTGCCTCTCAACAGGGTACCTATGGCTACACCTTC. Protein product: CASQQGTYGYTF.

This clonotype was seen only a few times. The chain joins TRBV18 to TRBJ2-1; 12 bases align to TRBD2. V was clipped by 4 bases and J by 8 bases; unmatched bases: 12. The CDR3 consists of 17 residues. Germline values: CDR1 KGHSH, CDR2 LQKENI. The CDR3 loop is CASSQRLGLAGVDEQFF. The CDR3 DNA follows: TGTGCCAGCTCACAAAGGTTGGGACTAGCGGGTGTTGATGAGCAGTTCTTC.

The chain combines TRBV7-8 with TRBJ2-1; D remains unclear. The CDR3 extends over 15 amino acids. Germline-derived CDR1 and CDR2 are SGHVS and FQNEAQ. The V gene lost 2 bases and the J gene lost 6 bases, with 14 bases spanning the gap. CDR3 in amino acids: CASSLSPQASNEQFF. The CDR3 bases are TGTGCCAGCAGCTTAAGTCCCCAAGCGAGCAATGAGCAGTTCTTC.

This clonotype appeared many times. This sequence joins TRBV5-1 and TRBJ2-1; D may be TRBD2 (5 bases). The CDR3 covers 16 residues. Per the germline V gene, CDR1 is SGHRS and CDR2 is YFSETQ. The V end lost 0 bases, the J end lost 4 bases, and 14 bases lay between the germline ends. CDR3 in amino acids: CASSLDRRRLYNEQFF. As DNA, the CDR3 is TGCGCCAGCAGCTTGGATCGGCGGAGGCTATACAATGAGCAGTTCTTC.

Concerning this clonotype: Just one base apart from a much larger clone, this may be a read error. The rearrangement joins TRBV3-1 to TRBJ1-2; tentatively, D is TRBD1 (5 bases). Trimming took off 1 base at V and 6 bases at J, with 12 bases between the two ends. The CDR3 is made up of 14 amino acids. Germline V gene data show CDR1 as LGHDT and CDR2 as YNNKEL (reference sequence). The chain's CDR3 is CASSQGGQGHGYTF. The CDR3, as DNA: TGTGCCAGCAGCCAAGGGGGTCAGGGTCATGGCTACACCTTC.

The table lists this clonotype with many counts. The chain uses TRBV29-1 and TRBJ1-2; 7 bases fit TRBD1. From germline, CDR1 is SQVTM and CDR2 ANQGSEA. Trimming at V came to 6 bases and at J to 0 bases, leaving 10 bases not matched to a gene. This CDR3 region has 15 residues. As DNA, the CDR3 is TGCAGCGTATCGCTTGGGACAGAAGCTAACTATGGCTACACCTTC. Translated: CSVSLGTEANYGYTF.

This clonotype was counted between two and nine times. This chain joins TRBV4-1 and TRBJ1-1, with a possible D match to TRBD1 (6 bases). V was pared by 1 base and J by 11 bases, with 26 bases between. The V gene's germline CDR1 is MGHRA and CDR2 YSYEKL. This CDR3 has 17 residues. The CDR3 protein is CASSQVWGRSGNRGAFF. Here the CDR3 DNA reads TGCGCCAGCAGCCAAGTGTGGGGGCGGAGCGGAAATCGGGGGGCTTTCTTT.